Sequencing of this T cell receptor delta chain was carried out in a study of gamma-delta T cells after stem cell transplantation. TCRdb reanalysed the RT-PCR reads via CATT. Here the sample spans 15,000 to 17,000 delta-chain clones, about 9.8% being singletons. As concerns this clone: For this DNA, TCRdb reports the protein of a much larger clone, which diverges at residue 6, most likely from a read error; the protein presented here is translated directly from the DNA.

Sequenced: gamma-delta T cells. This TCR was sampled from a human donor. It is not recorded whose cells these are; they may come from a transplant donor.

The CDR3 DNA follows: TGTGCCTGTGACCGACCGGGGGATGCGCTGTACACCGATAAACTCATCTTT. It translates to CACDRPGDALYTDKLIF. The genes are TRDV2 and TRDJ1; 7 nucleotides match TRDD3. Germline CDR1 GEAIGNYY, CDR2 EKD. The junction had 12 bases not matched to a gene; V was cut back by 3 bases and J by 0 bases. CDR3 length: 17 residues.